Below, 21 T cell receptor beta chains from the same sample are listed, as sequenced in a study of T cell responses to AZD1222 COVID-19 vaccine. Profiled with immunoSEQ multiplex PCR; TCRdb holds only in-frame clones, not every one. The table includes under 100,000 clones, roughly 88% detected once. The sample consisted of peripheral blood, taken 28 days after the second AZD1222 dose. The receptors stem from an adult who received the AZD1222 COVID-19 vaccine.

CDR3 residues: CASSLPGTSATYNEQFF. The CDR3 DNA sequence: TGTGCCAGCAGCCTACCCGGGACTAGTGCTACCTACAATGAGCAGTTCTTC. V and J are TRBV3-1 (or the pseudogene TRBV3-2) and TRBJ2-1; 8 bases are a match to TRBD2. J gave up 2 bases and V 4 bases, and 10 bases lay outside the gene matches. Germline CDR1 reads LGHDT; CDR2 reads YNNKEL (reference sequence). There are 17 residues in the CDR3.

J is TRBJ1-6 and V is TRBV5-1, with a weak D call TRBD1 (5 bases). Germline assignment: CDR1 SGHRS and CDR2 YFSETQ. V gave up 4 bases and J gave up 7 bases, with 15 bases separating them. The CDR3 contains 15 residues. CDR3 protein: CASSLTGTENSPLHF. CDR3 DNA sequence: TGCGCCAGCAGCCTGACCGGGACGGAAAATTCACCCCTCCACTTT.

The chain links TRBV28 to TRBJ1-1; 7 bases align to TRBD1. V shed 6 bases, J shed 7 bases, and the junction held 11 bases outside the gene matches. The CDR3 is made up of 14 amino acids. Germline V CDR1 and CDR2: MDHEN, SYDVKM. The CDR3: CASRYRGYFIEAFF. CDR3 sequence (DNA): TGTGCCAGCAGGTACAGGGGCTACTTTATTGAAGCTTTCTTT. Using reference TRBV28 and TRBJ1-1 for the parts outside the CDR3, the full variable domain is DVKVTQSSRYLVKRTGEKVFLECVQDMDHENMFWYRQDPGLGLRLIYFSYDVKMKEKGDIPEGYSVSREKKERFSLILESASTNQTSMYLCASRYRGYFIEAFFGQGTRLTVV.

The genes are TRBV5-6 and TRBJ2-5; the D gene is possibly TRBD2 (6 bases). V shed 0 bases and J shed 1 base, with 10 bases lying between them. This CDR3 has 15 residues. In germline, CDR1 is SGHDT, CDR2 YYEEEE. CDR3 sequence: CASSLGPSAQETQYF. The CDR3 DNA reads as TGTGCCAGCAGCTTGGGACCTAGCGCCCAAGAGACCCAGTACTTC.

This chain uses TRBV10-3 with TRBJ2-7; 7 bases line up with TRBD2. Looked up from germline, CDR1 is ENHRY and CDR2 is SYGVKD. V trimming: 3 bases; J trimming: 0 bases; junction bases outside the gene matches: 11. The CDR3 extends over 17 amino acids. The CDR3 DNA is TGTGCCATCAGTGACTTCCAGCGGGACGGAATCTCCTACGAGCAGTACTTC. This translates into CAISDFQRDGISYEQYF.

This chain joins TRBV5-1 and TRBJ1-5, with TRBD1 matching over 10 bases. V lost 0 bases to trimming and J lost 6 bases; unmatched junction nucleotides: 6. CDR3 length equals 16 residues. Germline loops: CDR1 SGHRS, CDR2 YFSETQ. CDR3 residues: CASSLGPTGGGQPQHF. In DNA, the CDR3 is TGCGCCAGCAGCTTGGGGCCGACAGGGGGCGGTCAGCCCCAGCATTTT.

The rearrangement joins TRBV7-6 to TRBJ2-2; 12 bases map to TRBD2. The V gene end was trimmed by 4 bases and the J gene end by 5 bases; junction bases not matched to a gene: 8. Per the germline V gene, CDR1 is SGHVS and CDR2 is FNYEAQ. The CDR3 contains 17 residues. The CDR3 DNA reads TGTGCCAGCAGCTCGCGACTAGCGGGAGCTTGGACCGGGGAGCTGTTTTTT. It codes for CASSSRLAGAWTGELFF.

The rearrangement joins TRBV4-2 to TRBJ2-1; D possibly corresponds to TRBD1 (6 bases). The germline V and J ends were trimmed by 0 bases and 0 bases, with 12 bases remaining between them. In germline, CDR1 is LGHNA, CDR2 YNFKEQ. The CDR3 sequence is 17 residues long. The CDR3 DNA follows: TGTGCCAGCAGCCAAGATCAGGGGTTGGGCTCCTACAATGAGCAGTTCTTC. It is translated as CASSQDQGLGSYNEQFF.

This chain joins TRBV29-1 and TRBJ1-2; D is perhaps TRBD1 (6 bases). CDR3 size: 13 residues. V lost 6 bases to trimming and J lost 2 bases, with 13 bases between them. The V gene's germline CDR1 is SQVTM and CDR2 ANQGSEA. CDR3 amino acids: CSVDNRENYGYTF. The CDR3 bases are TGCAGCGTGGACAACAGGGAGAACTATGGCTACACCTTC.

V is TRBV6-4 and J is TRBJ2-6, with D perhaps matching TRBD1 or TRBD2 (5 bases each). Germline loops: CDR1 MRHNA, CDR2 SNTAGT. The V end was cut by 6 bases, the J end by 0 bases, with 21 bases between. The CDR3 contains 19 residues. This CDR3 reads CASSAPGAKPTSGANVLTF. CDR3 DNA: TGTGCCAGCAGCGCCCCCGGGGCTAAACCTACCTCTGGGGCCAACGTCCTGACTTTC.

This rearrangement joins TRBV19 to TRBJ1-3; 9 nucleotides align to TRBD1. V lost 9 bases to trimming and J lost 2 bases; unmatched junction nucleotides: 5. This CDR3 is 14 amino acids long. Looked up from germline, CDR1 is LNHDA and CDR2 is SQIVND (reference sequence). CDR3 in DNA: TGTGCCAGCAAACAGGGGGCTGCTGGAAACACCATATATTTT. Encoded protein: CASKQGAAGNTIYF.

The genes are TRBV29-1 and TRBJ2-1, with 7 bases matching TRBD1. V lost 5 bases to trimming and J lost 8 bases; unmatched junction nucleotides: 15. The germline V gene has CDR1 SQVTM and CDR2 ANQGSEA. The CDR3 consists of 15 residues. The CDR3 loop reads CSVQSGGRVSDEQFF. The CDR3 DNA is TGCAGCGTTCAATCAGGGGGACGGGTTTCAGATGAGCAGTTCTTC.

This clone has just a few counts. J is TRBJ2-7 and V is TRBV4-1, with 8 bases fitting TRBD1. CDR3 length: 16 residues. J was trimmed by 3 bases and V by 1 base; bases with no gene match: 8. Germline assignment: CDR1 MGHRA and CDR2 YSYEKL. CDR3 sequence reads: CASSQVWTGRGYEQYF. CDR3 sequence (DNA): TGCGCCAGCAGCCAAGTCTGGACAGGGCGGGGCTACGAGCAGTACTTC.

The chain carries TRBV7-8 and TRBJ1-2; D is ambiguous. Deletions cut 1 base from V and 5 bases from J, with 14 bases between. Germline V lookup: CDR1 SGHVS, CDR2 FQNEAQ. The CDR3 runs 15 residues. The CDR3 here is CASSLGPSDTYGYTF. CDR3 sequence (DNA): TGTGCCAGCAGCTTAGGCCCGTCGGATACGTATGGCTACACCTTC.

This sequence joins TRBV28 and TRBJ2-1; D might be TRBD2 (5 bases). The V gene's germline CDR1 is MDHEN and CDR2 SYDVKM. V was cut by 3 bases and J by 16 bases, with 16 bases left in between. The CDR3 loop spans 12 amino acids. CDR3 region: CASSFGLARGFF. The CDR3 nucleotides read TGTGCCAGCAGTTTTGGGTTGGCTCGGGGTTTCTTC.

This chain links TRBV7-8 with TRBJ2-6; 7 bases match TRBD1. CDR3 length equals 18 residues. Unmatched junction bases numbered 9, after V lost 4 bases and J lost 0 bases. CDR1 and CDR2 from the germline V gene are SGHVS and FQNEAQ. DNA of the CDR3: TGTGCCAGCAGCTCGACAGGGTTGGACTTCTCTGGGGCCAACGTCCTGACTTTC. Its translation: CASSSTGLDFSGANVLTF.

The rearrangement joins TRBV6-5 to TRBJ2-7; D might be TRBD1 (5 bases). The length of the CDR3 is 15 residues. V shed 6 bases and J shed 0 bases, with 15 bases lying between them. Germline V lookup: CDR1 MNHEY, CDR2 SVGAGI. This chain's CDR3 is CASRHIREGSYEQYF. In nucleotides, the CDR3 is TGTGCCAGCAGGCATATCAGGGAAGGCTCCTACGAGCAGTACTTC.

The rearrangement joins TRBV15 to TRBJ1-1; no clear D gene. In germline, CDR1 is LNHNV, CDR2 YYDKDF (reference sequence). V was shortened by 0 bases and J by 0 bases, with 5 bases between the two germline ends. This CDR3 region has 14 residues. The CDR3 here is CATSRDRLNTEAFF. DNA of the CDR3: TGTGCCACCAGCAGAGACAGGCTGAACACTGAAGCTTTCTTT.

The V gene is TRBV5-1, the J gene TRBJ2-3; 8 bases are shared with TRBD2. The CDR3 contains 14 residues. The germline V gene encodes CDR1 SGHRS and CDR2 YFSETQ. V lost 4 bases, J lost 2 bases, and 3 bases stayed unmatched. CDR3 sequence (DNA): TGCGCCAGCAGCCCTAGCGGGCCCACAGATACGCAGTATTTT. Protein: CASSPSGPTDTQYF.

This clone was found a few times. The gene calls are TRBV13 and TRBJ1-6, with TRBD1 identical over 8 bases. Germline V lookup: CDR1 PRHDT, CDR2 FYEKMQ (reference sequence). V dropped 0 bases and J dropped 9; count of bases not matched to a gene: 10. The CDR3 has 17 amino acids. CDR3 protein: CASSLGDRDFGSSPLHF. As DNA, the CDR3 is TGTGCCAGCAGCTTAGGGGACAGGGACTTCGGAAGTTCACCCCTCCACTTT. The full variable domain, in which reference TRBV13 and TRBJ1-6 provide the parts outside the CDR3, is AAGVIQSPRHLIKEKRETATLKCYPIPRHDTVYWYQQGPGQDPQFLISFYEKMQSDKGSIPDRFSAQQFSDYHSELNMSSLELGDSALYFCASSLGDRDFGSSPLHFGNGTRLTVT.

The chain carries TRBV29-1 and TRBJ1-2; a possible D gene is TRBD1 (6 bases). Per germline, CDR1 SQVTM and CDR2 ANQGSEA. The CDR3 extends over 13 amino acids. V dropped 4 bases and J dropped 4 bases, with 13 bases sitting between them. The CDR3 DNA reads as TGCAGCGTTGGCTCAGGGGACGCCTATGGCTACACCTTC. Its protein product is CSVGSGDAYGYTF.